This T cell receptor (beta chain) was sequenced in a study of PD-1 blockade in classical Hodgkin lymphoma. Study results and limitations: Newly diagnosed patients reportedly trailed healthy donors in baseline TCR diversity. No one has yet defined what causes the repertoire differences, which may be disease activity or prior therapy.

Using immunoSEQ multiplex PCR, the repertoire was profiled, and TCRdb retains in-frame clones only, with some absent. Counted here are roughly 32,000 clones, 90% to 95% occurring once; the ten biggest clones make up approximately 2.2%. Described time point: newly diagnosed, previously untreated cHL patient sample. Concerning this clone itself: Its antigen is not known.

This CDR3 is built from 15 residues. Trimming pared 3 bases from V and 3 bases from J, leaving 12 bases between. Per the germline V gene, CDR1 is SNHLY and CDR2 is FYNNEI. The TCR was taken from a human donor with classical Hodgkin lymphoma. Sequencing used peripheral blood mononuclear cells (PBMCs). This rearrangement joins TRBV2 to TRBJ1-5; D is possibly TRBD1 (5 bases). The CDR3 spells CASSDRQGFNQPQHF. The CDR3, as DNA: TGTGCCAGCAGTGATCGCCAGGGCTTCAATCAGCCCCAGCATTTT. The full variable domain, its missing parts supplied by reference TRBV2 and TRBJ1-5, is EPEVTQTPSHQVTQMGQEVILRCVPISNHLYFYWYRQILGQKVEFLVSFYNNEISEKSEIFDDQFSVERPDGSNFTLKIRSTKLEDSAMYFCASSDRQGFNQPQHFGDGTRLSIL.